This T cell receptor beta chain is drawn from a study of T cells after yellow fever vaccination (dated by TCRdb to between 2017 and 2020). Study-level background: The SMART-Seq v4 Ultra Low Input RNA kit was used to prepare libraries from fractions with low cell numbers. To follow T-cell clones before and after both primary and booster YFV17D yellow fever vaccination, bulk TCR alpha and beta repertoires underwent longitudinal sequencing. Blood was collected at multiple timepoints before and after primary and secondary immunization, and bulk PBMC replicates and cell subsets were isolated. The cohort comprised two healthy male donors, one aged 18 to 29 and one aged 30 to 39 years.

TCR cDNA was synthesized by 5'RACE template switching, through which a universal primer site and unique molecular identifiers were introduced. Priming of cDNA synthesis was performed from both the TCR alpha and TCR beta constant segments. Two PCR steps were used to amplify libraries, with sample barcodes and sequencing adapters being added in the second step. Sequencing of libraries was done on Illumina HiSeq 2500 (2x100 bp) or NovaSeq (2x150 bp). Under the source paper's analysis protocol: Demultiplexing of reads and collapsing into UMI consensus sequences were performed with MIGEC, and V(D)J alignment was carried out with MiXCR. Clonotypes responding to the vaccine were identified with edgeR on replicate PBMC samples, with the criteria of FDR below 0.01 and a log2 fold change above 5 up to day 15. Each bulk clonotype received a CD4 or CD8 identity based on whether the sequenced CD4 or CD8 repertoire contained that clonotype at higher abundance. Clones were called with MiXCR by TCRdb after fastp trimmed the public reads at Q25, and only in-frame beta chains were retained. Identical CDR3 proteins give one entry, which carries the most common genes and DNA. TCRdb assigned the V and J calls; the authors' analysis was not used. In all, the sample holds tens of thousands of distinct CDR3 sequences, and roughly 7.7% of those were seen once. 41% of the sample is held by the ten biggest clonotypes.

General conclusions and limits of the study: Computational filtering was required because FACS-sorted repertoires could contain abundant contaminating clonotypes from the bulk population. A small fraction of clonotypes showed up in both the CD4 and CD8 compartments, probably as a result of convergent recombination. Only a couple of donors were included in the study, so the extent to which the findings can be generalized is limited. The secondary T-cell response was weaker than the primary response but faster, peaking on day 5 instead of day 15. Most clones expanded after primary vaccination were re-detected after the booster (around 96% of CD4 and approximately 88% of CD8), suggesting broad memory maintenance.

Including cysteine and phenylalanine, the CDR3 has 14 amino acids. Here the CDR3 DNA is all that survives: 42 bases in frame from base 1. V is shortened by 5 bases, J by 3 bases, and the region joining them spans 10 bases. The germline V gene encodes CDR1 WNHNN and CDR2 SYGVQD (reference sequence). Reading the label with the study, this specimen's treatment or condition is: live attenuated yellow fever vaccine strain. PBMCs were isolated from peripheral blood using a standard Ficoll-Paque protocol. CD4 and CD8 T-cell fractions were isolated with Dynabeads CD4 and CD8 positive selection kits. RNA was extracted with TriZol from bulk PBMCs, CD4 and CD8 fractions, and dextramer-positive and dextramer-negative fractions. In its sample, this clonotype was seen a few times. Its cognate antigen has yet to be identified. The input lacks base qualities; no much larger clone sits a single base away.

This material consisted of CD8+ T cells sorted from PBMCs, taken on the day of the yellow fever booster vaccination. This receptor was obtained from a man aged 25 to 45 who received the YFV17D yellow fever vaccine. The chain employs TRBV10-1 and TRBJ2-2; a tentative D call is TRBD2 (5 bases match). The sequenced DNA: TGCGCCAGCAGTCCCATACTAGACACCGGGGAGCTGTTTTTT. It translates as CASSPILDTGELFF.